The rows below give T cell receptor beta chains drawn from one sample of a study of OX40 agonist ivuxolimab in advanced cancers. Repertoires were generated with immunoSEQ multiplex PCR, while TCRdb's copy carries only in-frame clones and drops some. The sample comprises approximately 99,000 clones, 75% to 95% of which are singletons, and 0.66% rests with the top ten. The specimen was CD4+ or CD8+ T cells sorted from blood, collected in a trial of the OX40 agonist ivuxolimab. Source of these receptors: an adult with an advanced solid tumor such as melanoma, head and neck, liver or kidney cancer. Each CDR3 is given with its conserved first and last residue. Clone size is stated in some rows and not others, as once, few, many or a class when expanded.

v_call clone_size cdr3_aa
TRBV5-6 - CASSVLAGGPTDTQYF
TRBV23-1 - CAIWAAPSSYNEQFF
TRBV10-3 - CAISEGGGGGTEAFF
TRBV5-1 - CASRLRVAGDYTQYF
TRBV7-6 - CASSLRTGAPYNEQFF
TRBV7-3 once CASSSSEYNEQFF
TRBV5-1 - CASSLVGAYQETQYF
TRBV18 - CASSPPGGVSTDTQYF
TRBV6-5 once CASSSPGGNKFF
TRBV14 - CASSQDLRSGLDTQYF
TRBV7-2 - CASSPTSVNTGELFF
TRBV6-5 - CASSSPSDTQYF
TRBV19 - CASSIFARASGEPYEQYF
TRBV11-2 once CASSTYRGDNNEQFF
TRBV5-1 - CASSAGWGFNEKLFF
TRBV5-1 - CASTLSGMAYNEQFF
TRBV7-9 - CASSNNYGYTF
TRBV9 - CASSGDLPDIAGNTIYF
TRBV19 - CASSISGQEGYGYTF
TRBV11-3 few CASSLMTGGHEQYF
TRBV18 - CASSPPGQLFGYGYTF
TRBV4-1 - CASSQEPAGEEKLFF
TRBV19 - CASSMAPPSSYNSPLHF
TRBV29-1 - CSVVVDQGSPLHF
TRBV5-4 - CASSLEANTLYNEQFF
TRBV25-1 - CASSEYGGLSTDTQYF
TRBV5-1 - CASSLAAGGNTGELFF
TRBV6-7 - CASSTGTRGETQYF
TRBV5-6 - CASSVRGPGSPLHF
TRBV25-1 - CASSEQGVNEQYF
TRBV6-1 once CASSVKVNTEAFF
TRBV6-6 - CASSYELGLNTEAFF
TRBV25-1 - CASSESGGTNTGELFF
TRBV7-9 - CASSLVPEETQYF
TRBV27 - CASSPQNSRGEQYF
TRBV9 - CASSARPGGMNTEAFF
TRBV18 - CASSLKAGAGQETQYF
TRBV27 - CASSFLTSGGGEQFF
TRBV5-1 - CASSWVQANGIDTQYF
TRBV7-7 - CASSLLGWSGRNSPLHF
TRBV7-2 - CASSRDTYEQYF
TRBV11-3 - CASSSGQGENYGYTF
TRBV7-3 - CASSPGGGREQYF
TRBV19 - CASRPVSSGANVLTF